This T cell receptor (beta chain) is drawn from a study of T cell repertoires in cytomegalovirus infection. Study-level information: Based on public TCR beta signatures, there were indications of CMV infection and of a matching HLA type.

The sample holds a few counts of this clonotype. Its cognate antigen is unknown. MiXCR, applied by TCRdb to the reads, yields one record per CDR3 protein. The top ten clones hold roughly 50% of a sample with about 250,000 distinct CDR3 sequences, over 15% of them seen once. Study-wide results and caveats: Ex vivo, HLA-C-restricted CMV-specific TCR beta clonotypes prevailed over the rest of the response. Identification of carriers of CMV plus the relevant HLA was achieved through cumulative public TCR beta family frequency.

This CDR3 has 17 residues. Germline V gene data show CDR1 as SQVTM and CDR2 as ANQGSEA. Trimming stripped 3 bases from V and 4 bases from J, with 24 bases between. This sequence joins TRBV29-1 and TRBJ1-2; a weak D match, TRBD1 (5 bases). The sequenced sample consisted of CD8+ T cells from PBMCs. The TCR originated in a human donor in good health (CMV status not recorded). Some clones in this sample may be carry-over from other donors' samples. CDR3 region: CSVEHFLSERGGYGYTF. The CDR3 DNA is TGCAGCGTTGAGCATTTCCTGTCGGAGAGGGGAGGCTATGGCTACACCTTC.